This is a list of T cell receptor beta chains from one sample in a study of T cells in Graves' hyperthyroidism and ophthalmopathy. TCRdb redid the calling of the multiplex PCR reads with MiXCR, one entry per CDR3 protein. The table includes 500,000 to 600,000 distinct CDR3 sequences, about 45% detected once. The sample comprised peripheral blood or thyroid tissue (not recorded which). The receptors were sampled from an adult woman with Graves' disease, either hyperthyroidism or ophthalmopathy (not recorded which). CDR3s include the opening cysteine and the closing phenylalanine or tryptophan. A D gene is named only where the DNA matches it firmly. Where a row states a size, it is once, few, many or the class of an expanded clone; other rows omit it.

v_call: TRBV20-1
clone_size: many
j_call: TRBJ2-7
d_call: TRBD2
cdr3_nt: TGCAGTGCTAGAACGACCGGGGGGGCTGTGAACGAGCAGTACTTC
cdr3_aa: CSARTTGGAVNEQYF

v_call: TRBV19
clone_size: many
j_call: TRBJ2-7
d_call: -
cdr3_nt: TGTGCCAGTAGTCCAGGTGGAAACGAGCAGTACTTC
cdr3_aa: CASSPGGNEQYF

v_call: TRBV28
clone_size: -
j_call: TRBJ2-7
d_call: TRBD2
cdr3_nt: TGTGCCAGCAGTTCCCCGACTAGCGGGAGAAAGTACGAGCAGTACTTC
cdr3_aa: CASSSPTSGRKYEQYF

v_call: TRBV6-6
clone_size: many
j_call: TRBJ2-7
d_call: TRBD1
cdr3_nt: TGTGCCAGCAGTTATTGGGACAGGGGTTCCTACGAGCAGTACTTC
cdr3_aa: CASSYWDRGSYEQYF

v_call: TRBV18
clone_size: -
j_call: TRBJ1-4
d_call: TRBD1
cdr3_nt: TGTGCCAGCTCACGGGGACAGAATAATGAAAAACTGTTTTTT
cdr3_aa: CASSRGQNNEKLFF

v_call: TRBV6-6
clone_size: -
j_call: TRBJ2-7
d_call: TRBD2
cdr3_nt: TGTGCCAGCAGCCCTTCTAGCGGGAGTCAAGAGCAGTACTTC
cdr3_aa: CASSPSSGSQEQYF

v_call: TRBV5-1
clone_size: -
j_call: TRBJ1-4
d_call: -
cdr3_nt: TGCGCCAGCAGCCCCGAGCCAACTAATGAAAAACTGTTTTTT
cdr3_aa: CASSPEPTNEKLFF

v_call: TRBV7-9
clone_size: -
j_call: TRBJ2-7
d_call: -
cdr3_nt: TGTGCCAGCAACCAGGGTAACGAGCAGTACTTC
cdr3_aa: CASNQGNEQYF

v_call: TRBV2
clone_size: many
j_call: TRBJ2-2
d_call: TRBD1
cdr3_nt: TGTGCCAAGACAGGGCTGCGCACCGGGGAGCTGTTTTTT
cdr3_aa: CAKTGLRTGELFF

v_call: TRBV6-5
clone_size: many
j_call: TRBJ1-4
d_call: -
cdr3_nt: TGTGCCAGCGGCCCGGGAGGGGGGGTGGAAAAACTGTTTTTT
cdr3_aa: CASGPGGGVEKLFF

v_call: TRBV9
clone_size: many
j_call: TRBJ2-6
d_call: -
cdr3_nt: TGTGCCAGCAGCGTACGTAGCTCTGGGGCCAACGTCCTGACTTTC
cdr3_aa: CASSVRSSGANVLTF

v_call: TRBV2
clone_size: -
j_call: TRBJ2-2
d_call: -
cdr3_nt: TGTGCCAGCAGACAGGACTGGGAGCTGTTTTTT
cdr3_aa: CASRQDWELFF

v_call: TRBV4-3
clone_size: -
j_call: TRBJ1-5
d_call: -
cdr3_nt: TGCGCCAGCAGCCAAGGAGATACTAGCAATCAGCCCCAGCATTTT
cdr3_aa: CASSQGDTSNQPQHF

v_call: TRBV7-9
clone_size: -
j_call: TRBJ2-1
d_call: -
cdr3_nt: TGTGCCAGCAGCGGAGACAGCCTGGAGGAGTTCTTC
cdr3_aa: CASSGDSLEEFF

v_call: TRBV6-1
clone_size: many
j_call: TRBJ2-5
d_call: -
cdr3_nt: TGTGCCAGCAGGCCACGGGGCCAAGAGACCCAGTACTTC
cdr3_aa: CASRPRGQETQYF

v_call: TRBV7-2
clone_size: -
j_call: TRBJ1-1
d_call: -
cdr3_nt: TGTGCCAGCAGCTTAAGAGGGTATCAGGGGACTGAAGCTTTCTTT
cdr3_aa: CASSLRGYQGTEAFF

v_call: TRBV5-6
clone_size: many
j_call: TRBJ1-2
d_call: -
cdr3_nt: TGTGCCAGCAGCTTGGCCGGACGGACCCATGGCTACACCTTC
cdr3_aa: CASSLAGRTHGYTF

v_call: TRBV7-3
clone_size: many
j_call: TRBJ2-7
d_call: TRBD2
cdr3_nt: TGTGCCAGCAGCTTATTAATTACCCAGACTAGCGGGATTGACGAGCAGTACTTC
cdr3_aa: CASSLLITQTSGIDEQYF

v_call: TRBV6-6
clone_size: many
j_call: TRBJ1-1
d_call: -
cdr3_nt: TGTGCCAGCAGCATTCGGGGCGAGACGGCTTTCTTT
cdr3_aa: CASSIRGETAFF

v_call: TRBV10-3
clone_size: few
j_call: TRBJ2-2
d_call: -
cdr3_nt: TGTGCCATCAGTGAGTCGAGGGACTCGAACACCGGGGAGCTGTTTTTT
cdr3_aa: CAISESRDSNTGELFF

v_call: TRBV4-1
clone_size: many
j_call: TRBJ2-2
d_call: TRBD1
cdr3_nt: TGCGCCAGCGGCGGACAGGGGGGTCGGGGCGGGGAGCTGTTTTTT
cdr3_aa: CASGGQGGRGGELFF

v_call: TRBV5-5
clone_size: -
j_call: TRBJ2-7
d_call: TRBD2
cdr3_nt: TGTGCCAGTATGGCTAGCGGGACCTACGAGCAGTACTTC
cdr3_aa: CASMASGTYEQYF

v_call: TRBV2
clone_size: -
j_call: TRBJ2-7
d_call: -
cdr3_nt: TGTGCCAGCAGTGCTGGCGGCGCTAGCTACCGCTACGAGCAGTACTTC
cdr3_aa: CASSAGGASYRYEQYF

v_call: TRBV20-1
clone_size: -
j_call: TRBJ2-7
d_call: -
cdr3_nt: -
cdr3_aa: CSARVGASRNSPLHFGNEQYF

v_call: TRBV20-1
clone_size: many
j_call: TRBJ2-7
d_call: TRBD1
cdr3_nt: TGCAGTGCGTCTCAAACAGGGGGCTACTACGAGCAGTACTTC
cdr3_aa: CSASQTGGYYEQYF

v_call: TRBV20-1
clone_size: -
j_call: TRBJ1-1
d_call: -
cdr3_nt: TGCAGCGTAAAGGGGAACACTGAAGCTTTCTTT
cdr3_aa: CSVKGNTEAFF

v_call: TRBV20-1
clone_size: -
j_call: TRBJ1-4
d_call: -
cdr3_nt: TGCAGTGCTAGTCATGCAACTAATGAAAAACTGTTTTTT
cdr3_aa: CSASHATNEKLFF

v_call: TRBV7-6
clone_size: many
j_call: TRBJ2-7
d_call: TRBD2
cdr3_nt: TGTGCCAGCAGCTTCGGGACTAGCGGATCCTACGAGCAGTACTTC
cdr3_aa: CASSFGTSGSYEQYF

v_call: TRBV10-3
clone_size: few
j_call: TRBJ1-6
d_call: -
cdr3_nt: TGTGCCATCAGTGGAGACGGGTCTTATTCACCCCTCCACTTT
cdr3_aa: CAISGDGSYSPLHF

v_call: TRBV20-1
clone_size: -
j_call: TRBJ1-2
d_call: -
cdr3_nt: TGCAGTGCTAGAGTTTTCGGGACCTATGGCTACACCTTC
cdr3_aa: CSARVFGTYGYTF

v_call: TRBV20-1
clone_size: -
j_call: TRBJ2-7
d_call: TRBD1
cdr3_nt: TGCAGTGCTACCCTTGGACAGGGGGCGTCGGAGCAGTACTTC
cdr3_aa: CSATLGQGASEQYF

v_call: TRBV14
clone_size: -
j_call: TRBJ2-1
d_call: TRBD2
cdr3_nt: TGTGCCAGCAGCCAAGATTGGCGGGAGAGGAATGAGCAGTTCTTC
cdr3_aa: CASSQDWRERNEQFF

v_call: TRBV7-9
clone_size: many
j_call: TRBJ2-7
d_call: -
cdr3_nt: TGTGCCAGCAGTTTTATGCAGGGGCCGGGCGAGCAGTACTTC
cdr3_aa: CASSFMQGPGEQYF

v_call: TRBV7-2
clone_size: many
j_call: TRBJ2-5
d_call: -
cdr3_nt: TGTGCCACTGCATCCTTGGAGGAGGGGGAGACCCAGTACTTC
cdr3_aa: CATASLEEGETQYF

v_call: TRBV20-1
clone_size: once
j_call: TRBJ1-1
d_call: -
cdr3_nt: TGCAGACGTGACAGTTACACTGAAGCTTTCTTT
cdr3_aa: CRRDSYTEAFF

v_call: TRBV7-6
clone_size: many
j_call: TRBJ1-2
d_call: -
cdr3_nt: TGTGCCAGCAGCCCCAGAGGGTTAAGGGGGACGGGGTATGGCTACACCTTC
cdr3_aa: CASSPRGLRGTGYGYTF

v_call: TRBV12-3/TRBV12-4
clone_size: -
j_call: TRBJ1-2
d_call: TRBD1
cdr3_nt: TGTGCCAGCAGTTGGCCGGGACAGGGGATCTATGGCTACACCTTC
cdr3_aa: CASSWPGQGIYGYTF

v_call: TRBV6-5
clone_size: many
j_call: TRBJ2-5
d_call: TRBD2
cdr3_nt: TGTGCCAGCAGTTTTAGCGGGGATGAGACCCAGTACTTC
cdr3_aa: CASSFSGDETQYF

v_call: TRBV10-3
clone_size: -
j_call: TRBJ1-5
d_call: TRBD1
cdr3_nt: TGTGCCATCAGTGAGGAGGGGACAGGGTTGTATAGCAATCAGCCCCAGCATTTT
cdr3_aa: CAISEEGTGLYSNQPQHF

v_call: TRBV7-3
clone_size: -
j_call: TRBJ2-1
d_call: -
cdr3_nt: TGTGCCAGCAGCTACAACAATGAGCAGTTCTTC
cdr3_aa: CASSYNNEQFF

v_call: TRBV7-2
clone_size: many
j_call: TRBJ1-5
d_call: TRBD1
cdr3_nt: TGTGCCAGCAGCTGGACAGGGGCCATCAATCAGCCCCAGCATTTT
cdr3_aa: CASSWTGAINQPQHF

v_call: TRBV6-5
clone_size: many
j_call: TRBJ2-5
d_call: TRBD1
cdr3_nt: TGTGCCAGCAGTTACTTCGCGAGGGGGCGAGAGACCCAGTACTTC
cdr3_aa: CASSYFARGRETQYF

v_call: TRBV12-3/TRBV12-4
clone_size: -
j_call: TRBJ1-6
d_call: TRBD1
cdr3_nt: TGTGCCAGCAGTGAAGGGGACAGGGGCAGTTCACCCCTCCACTTT
cdr3_aa: CASSEGDRGSSPLHF

v_call: TRBV24-1
clone_size: once
j_call: TRBJ2-5
d_call: -
cdr3_nt: TGTGCCACCAGTGATAGTGCTGAGGGGTCCGCCAGGTTGTTTGGGGAGACCCAGTACTTC
cdr3_aa: CATSDSAEGSARLFGETQYF

v_call: TRBV10-3
clone_size: -
j_call: TRBJ2-1
d_call: TRBD2
cdr3_nt: TGTGCCATCAGTGAGCCCTCAGCAGCGGGAGGAACGCCCTACAATGAGCAGTTCTTC
cdr3_aa: CAISEPSAAGGTPYNEQFF

v_call: TRBV5-1
clone_size: -
j_call: TRBJ2-6
d_call: -
cdr3_nt: TGCGCCAGCGGAAGACGGGCAGGGACTGAAGCTTTC
cdr3_aa: CASGRRAGTEAF

v_call: TRBV25-1
clone_size: few
j_call: TRBJ2-5
d_call: -
cdr3_nt: TGTGCCAGCACCCCAAAGTGGGCAGAACAAGAGACCCAGTACTTC
cdr3_aa: CASTPKWAEQETQYF

v_call: TRBV27
clone_size: few
j_call: TRBJ2-2
d_call: -
cdr3_nt: TGTGCCAGCAGTCCTGCAGGGTGGGGAACCGGGGAGCTGTTTTTT
cdr3_aa: CASSPAGWGTGELFF

v_call: TRBV29-1
clone_size: -
j_call: TRBJ2-7
d_call: -
cdr3_nt: TGCAGCGTGTCGGGCGGCAGGTCCTACGAGCAGTACTTC
cdr3_aa: CSVSGGRSYEQYF

v_call: TRBV29-1
clone_size: few
j_call: TRBJ2-7
d_call: -
cdr3_nt: TGCAGCGTAGGGGCCGCGGGACTCTCCTACGAGCAGTACTTC
cdr3_aa: CSVGAAGLSYEQYF

v_call: TRBV6-1
clone_size: -
j_call: TRBJ1-2
d_call: -
cdr3_nt: TGTGCCAGCAGTGAGCTTGGAGCTTCGAACTATGACTACACCTTC
cdr3_aa: CASSELGASNYDYTF

v_call: TRBV20-1
clone_size: many
j_call: TRBJ2-2
d_call: TRBD2
cdr3_nt: TGCAGTGCTAGGGTACTAGCGGGAGGCGTCGGGGAGCTGTTTTTT
cdr3_aa: CSARVLAGGVGELFF